This T cell receptor beta chain comes out of a study of response to subunit inactivated influenza vaccine. Study-level points and caveats: It was suggested by the authors that few new T cells are recruited by each seasonal influenza vaccination.

TCRdb processed the RT-PCR reads anew with MiXCR; each CDR3 protein has one entry. This table holds some 570,000 distinct CDR3 sequences, over 9% found once. In regard to this clonotype: The antigen remains unidentified.

This CDR3 spans 15 amino acids. V was clipped by 7 bases and J by 1 base; unmatched bases: 8. The same data also went into a second study, on T cells expressing NK-cell markers. That publication notes: UMI-tagged 5'RACE template switching yielded the TCR beta cDNA. There were seven HCMV-seropositive donors and one seronegative donor among the eight sequenced. The dominant NKG2C+ clonotypes represented roughly 1.0-7.5% of CD8+ T cells in six donors. A handful of donors likewise had their CD3+CD56-NKG2C+ fraction led by these clonotypes.

The chain joins TRBV12-3 or TRBV12-4 to TRBJ2-3; 7 bases map to TRBD2. The input for sequencing was PBMCs from blood, taken on the day of vaccination. This receptor was identified in a man aged 45-60 years who received an inactivated influenza vaccine. CDR3 nucleotide sequence: TGTGCCAGCAATTCTTGGGGGAGGGGCACAGATACGCAGTATTTT. As protein: CASNSWGRGTDTQYF.